Listed below are T cell receptor beta chains from one sample, sequenced in a study of shared clonotypes between healthy human individuals. Here immunoSEQ multiplex PCR was the method, and the copy in TCRdb shows in-frame clones only, minus some. The sample includes around 550,000 clones, less than 96% of them seen just once. The source material was naive CD4+ T cells sorted from blood. Receptors originate from a woman under 40 in good health. Each CDR3 is given with its conserved first and last residue. A D gene is named only where the DNA matches it firmly.

j_gene | v_gene | d_gene | CDR3nt | CDR3aa
TRBJ2-5 | TRBV13 | TRBD2 | TGTGCCAGCAGCTTAGGCCTAGACCCGGGACTAGCGGGAGGAAGAGAGACCCAGTACTTC | CASSLGLDPGLAGGRETQYF
TRBJ1-2 | TRBV4-2 | - | TGTGCCAGCAGCCACTATGGGGGAGTCGCCTATGGCTACACCTTC | CASSHYGGVAYGYTF
TRBJ2-5 | TRBV29-1 | - | TGCAGCGTTTGTCCTGGGACGGCCCAAGAGACCCAGTACTTC | CSVCPGTAQETQYF
TRBJ1-4 | TRBV5-4 | - | TGTGCCAGCAGCTTGACAGCCGGGGAAAAACTGTTTTTT | CASSLTAGEKLFF
TRBJ1-5 | TRBV2 | - | TGTGCCAGCAGCCCGCCCTGGGAGCCTTATGGCAATCAGCCCCAGCATTTT | CASSPPWEPYGNQPQHF
TRBJ2-7 | TRBV28 | TRBD1 | TGTGCCAGCAGTTTATATCGGACAGGGCGGGCCTACGAGCAGTACTTC | CASSLYRTGRAYEQYF
TRBJ2-6 | TRBV5-1 | TRBD1 | TGCGCCAGCAGCTTGACCGGGACAGGGCCTGGGGCCAACGTCCTGACTTTC | CASSLTGTGPGANVLTF
TRBJ2-1 | TRBV7-9 | - | TGTGCCAGCAGCTGGGGGATCACCTCCTACAATGAGCAGTTCTTC | CASSWGITSYNEQFF
TRBJ2-5 | TRBV5-1 | TRBD2 | TGCGCCAGCAGCTTGGTTGGCTCGGGGGGTACCCAAGAGACCCAGTACTTC | CASSLVGSGGTQETQYF
TRBJ2-7 | TRBV28 | - | TGTGCCACCGTGTCTGGCTACGAGCAGTACTTC | CATVSGYEQYF
TRBJ1-1 | TRBV29-1 | - | TGCAGCGTTGTGCAGGGTGGGGGCACTGAAGCTTTCTTT | CSVVQGGGTEAFF
TRBJ2-1 | TRBV5-1 | - | TGCGCCAGCAGCTTGGGCAGGGCGGGAAATGAGCAGTTCTTC | CASSLGRAGNEQFF
TRBJ1-1 | TRBV6-1 | TRBD1 | TGTGCCACACGTCCGGGACAGGGCTCTTGGGCTGAAGCTTTCTTT | CATRPGQGSWAEAFF
TRBJ1-2 | TRBV5-1 | - | TGCGCCAGCAGCTCAGGGGCTGGCCCCTATGGCTACACCTTC | CASSSGAGPYGYTF
TRBJ2-7 | TRBV28 | TRBD1 | TGTGCCAGCAGTCGGGACAGTCCTAACGAGCAGTACTTC | CASSRDSPNEQYF
TRBJ2-7 | TRBV2 | TRBD1 | TGTGCCAGCCGGGACAGGGGGCCGGACGAGCAGTACTTC | CASRDRGPDEQYF
TRBJ2-7 | TRBV28 | - | TGTGCCAGCACCTCCCCAGGGTCTTACTACGAGCAGTACTTC | CASTSPGSYYEQYF
TRBJ1-2 | TRBV27 | TRBD1 | TGTGCCAGCAGTGGGGGACAGGGGCGCGGCTACACCTTC | CASSGGQGRGYTF
TRBJ2-5 | TRBV5-1 | - | TGCGCCAGCAGCTCCCCCCCGCCCCGGCAGACCCAGTACTTC | CASSSPPPRQTQYF
TRBJ2-7 | TRBV6-6 | TRBD2 | TGTGCCAGCAGTGGGGGACTAGCGAAGAGCTCCTACGAGCAGTACTTC | CASSGGLAKSSYEQYF